Included here is one T cell receptor (beta chain) sequence, with context. Its antigen is still unknown. The entry originates in a study of cytomegalovirus exposure and HLA in healthy donors. Study findings and constraints: Evidence from a later analysis indicated that most CMV-associated TCR beta chains looked HLA-restricted.

The PCR employed 60 Vbeta primers together with 13 Jbeta primers. This table comes from immunoSEQ multiplex PCR, and its TCRdb copy is limited to in-frame clones, with some not included. The specimen's table records some 130,000 clones. Germline CDR1 and CDR2: MDHEN and SYDVKM. The CDR3 runs to 14 residues. V was trimmed by 10 bases and J by 6 bases, leaving 19 bases between them. The material sequenced was PBMCs. The chain couples TRBV28 to TRBJ1-5; possible D gene TRBD1, 6 bases. This TCR was sampled from a woman in her 40s in good health and CMV-seropositive. This CDR3 reads CAIKAQTGGQPQHF. In DNA, the CDR3 is TGTGCCATCAAGGCTCAGACAGGAGGTCAGCCCCAGCATTTT. Using reference TRBV28 and TRBJ1-5 for the parts outside the CDR3, the full variable domain is DVKVTQSSRYLVKRTGEKVFLECVQDMDHENMFWYRQDPGLGLRLIYFSYDVKMKEKGDIPEGYSVSREKKERFSLILESASTNQTSMYLCAIKAQTGGQPQHFGDGTRLSIL.